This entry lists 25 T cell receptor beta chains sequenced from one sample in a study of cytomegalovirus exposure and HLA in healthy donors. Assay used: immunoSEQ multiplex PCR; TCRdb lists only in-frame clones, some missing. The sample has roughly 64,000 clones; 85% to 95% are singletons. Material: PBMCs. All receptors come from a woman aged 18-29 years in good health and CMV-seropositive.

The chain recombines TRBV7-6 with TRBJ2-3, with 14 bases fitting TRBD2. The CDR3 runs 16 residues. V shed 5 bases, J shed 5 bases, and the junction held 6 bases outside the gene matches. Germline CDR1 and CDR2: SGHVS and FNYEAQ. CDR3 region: CASSLGTSGRVDTQYF. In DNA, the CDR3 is TGTGCCAGCAGCCTTGGGACTAGCGGGAGAGTAGATACGCAGTATTTT.

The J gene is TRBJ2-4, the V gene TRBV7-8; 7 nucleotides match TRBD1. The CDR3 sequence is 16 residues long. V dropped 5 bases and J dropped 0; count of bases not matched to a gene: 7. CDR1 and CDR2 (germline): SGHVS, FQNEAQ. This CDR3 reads CASSPGTELAKNIQYF. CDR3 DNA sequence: TGTGCCAGCAGCCCAGGGACAGAGCTAGCCAAAAACATTCAGTACTTC.

The CDR3 DNA sequence: TGTGCCAGCAGCCCCCCCCGGGGGAAGAACTCACCCCTCCACTTT. This codes for CASSPPRGKNSPLHF. The chain uses TRBV7-2 and TRBJ1-6, with a tentative D call TRBD1 (5 bases). The CDR3 spans 15 residues. Germline V gives CDR1 SGHTA, CDR2 FQGNSA. Trimming removed 5 bases at V and 10 bases at J, with 18 bases between.

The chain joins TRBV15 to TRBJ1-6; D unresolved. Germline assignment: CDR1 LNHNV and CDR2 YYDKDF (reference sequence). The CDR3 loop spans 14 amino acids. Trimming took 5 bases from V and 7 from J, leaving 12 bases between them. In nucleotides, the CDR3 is TGTGCCACCAGCGAGGAACCAACAAATTCACCCCTCCACTTT. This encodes CATSEEPTNSPLHF.

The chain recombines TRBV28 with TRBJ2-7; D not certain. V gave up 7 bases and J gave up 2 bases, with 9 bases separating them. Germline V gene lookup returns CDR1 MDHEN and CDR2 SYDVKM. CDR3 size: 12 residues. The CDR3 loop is CASTHFPYEQYF. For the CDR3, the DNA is TGTGCCAGCACCCACTTCCCCTACGAGCAGTACTTC.

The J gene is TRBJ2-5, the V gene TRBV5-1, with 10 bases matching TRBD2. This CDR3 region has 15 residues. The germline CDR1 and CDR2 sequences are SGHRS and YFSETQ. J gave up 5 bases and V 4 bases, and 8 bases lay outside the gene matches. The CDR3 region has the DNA TGCGCCAGCAGCCTCGCTAGCGGGAGTGGTGAGACCCAGTACTTC. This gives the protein CASSLASGSGETQYF. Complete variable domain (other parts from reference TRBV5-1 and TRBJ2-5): KAGVTQTPRYLIKTRGQQVTLSCSPISGHRSVSWYQQTPGQGLQFLFEYFSETQRNKGNFPGRFSGRQFSNSRSEMNVSTLELGDSALYLCASSLASGSGETQYFGPGTRLLVL.

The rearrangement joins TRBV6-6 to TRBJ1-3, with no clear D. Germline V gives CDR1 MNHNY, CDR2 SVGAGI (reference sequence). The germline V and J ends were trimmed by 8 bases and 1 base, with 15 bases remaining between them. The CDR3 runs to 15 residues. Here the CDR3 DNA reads TGTGCCAGCTCCCTTCTGGGCCAATCTGGAAACACCATATATTTT. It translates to CASSLLGQSGNTIYF.

In DNA, the CDR3 is TGTGCCAGCATTATTCCGGGACAGGGGGATAACACTGAAGCTTTCTTT. Its protein is CASIIPGQGDNTEAFF. The J gene is TRBJ1-1, the V gene TRBV2; 11 nucleotides line up with TRBD1. CDR3 length: 16 amino acids. With V trimmed by 7 bases and J by 2 bases, 9 bases remained unmatched. Germline lookup yields CDR1 SNHLY and CDR2 FYNNEI.

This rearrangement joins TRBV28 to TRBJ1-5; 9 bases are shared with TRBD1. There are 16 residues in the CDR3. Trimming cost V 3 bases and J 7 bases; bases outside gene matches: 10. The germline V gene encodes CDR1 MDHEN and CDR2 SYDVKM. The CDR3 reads CASSFSLGQGFQPQHF. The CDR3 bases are TGTGCCAGCAGTTTTTCACTAGGACAGGGGTTCCAGCCCCAGCATTTT.

The chain's CDR3 is CASSHNLGDRQYF. The CDR3 DNA reads TGTGCCAGCAGCCACAATCTAGGAGACAGGCAGTACTTC. V usage is TRBV7-9 and J usage is TRBJ2-7, with D possibly being TRBD1 (5 bases). Germline lookup yields CDR1 SEHNR and CDR2 FQNEAQ (reference sequence). The CDR3 is made up of 13 amino acids. V gave up 5 bases and J gave up 9 bases, with 17 bases separating them.

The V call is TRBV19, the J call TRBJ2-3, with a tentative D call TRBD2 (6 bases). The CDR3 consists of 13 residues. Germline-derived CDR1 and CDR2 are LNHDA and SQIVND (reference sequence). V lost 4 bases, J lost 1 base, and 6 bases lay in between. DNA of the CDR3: TGTGCCAGTAGTAGGAGGGGCACAGATACGCAGTATTTT. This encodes CASSRRGTDTQYF.

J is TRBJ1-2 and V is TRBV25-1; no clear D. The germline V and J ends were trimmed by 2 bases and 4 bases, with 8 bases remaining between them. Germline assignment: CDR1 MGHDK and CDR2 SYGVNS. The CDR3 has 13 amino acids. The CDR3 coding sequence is TGTGCCAGCAGTGAACCGGGAACCTATGGCTACACCTTC. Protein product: CASSEPGTYGYTF.

CDR3 sequence (DNA): TGTGCCAGCAGCTTTAGCGGGGGGGAAACTGGGACCCAGTACTTC. Translating it yields CASSFSGGETGTQYF. The chain links TRBV7-2 to TRBJ2-5; TRBD2 agrees at 11 bases. The CDR3 is 15 amino acids. J gave up 7 bases and V 3 bases, and 7 bases lay outside the gene matches. Germline-derived CDR1 and CDR2 are SGHTA and FQGNSA.

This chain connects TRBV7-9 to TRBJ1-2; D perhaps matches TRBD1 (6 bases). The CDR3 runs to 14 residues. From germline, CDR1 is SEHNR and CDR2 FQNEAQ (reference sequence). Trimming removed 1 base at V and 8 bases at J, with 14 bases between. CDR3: CASSLVAGVEGYTF. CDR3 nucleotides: TGTGCCAGCAGCTTAGTCGCAGGGGTAGAGGGCTACACCTTC. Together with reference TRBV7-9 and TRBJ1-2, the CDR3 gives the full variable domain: DTGVSQNPRHKITKRGQNVTFRCDPISEHNRLYWYRQTLGQGPEFLTYFQNEAQLEKSRLLSDRFSAERPKGSFSTLEIQRTEQGDSAMYLCASSLVAGVEGYTFGSGTRLTVV.

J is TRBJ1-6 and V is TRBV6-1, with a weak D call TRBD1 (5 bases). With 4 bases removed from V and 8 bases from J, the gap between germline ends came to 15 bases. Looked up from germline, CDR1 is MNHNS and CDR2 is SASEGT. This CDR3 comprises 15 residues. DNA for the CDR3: TGTGCCAGCAGTGCCTTTCAGGGAGGTGATTCACCCCTCCACTTT. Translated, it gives CASSAFQGGDSPLHF.

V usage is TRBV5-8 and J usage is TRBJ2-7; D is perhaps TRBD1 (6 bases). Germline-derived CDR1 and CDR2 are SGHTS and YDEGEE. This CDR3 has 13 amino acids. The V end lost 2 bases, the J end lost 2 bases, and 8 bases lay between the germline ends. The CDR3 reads CASSLQGAYEQYF. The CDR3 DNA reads TGTGCCAGCAGCTTACAGGGAGCCTACGAGCAGTACTTC.

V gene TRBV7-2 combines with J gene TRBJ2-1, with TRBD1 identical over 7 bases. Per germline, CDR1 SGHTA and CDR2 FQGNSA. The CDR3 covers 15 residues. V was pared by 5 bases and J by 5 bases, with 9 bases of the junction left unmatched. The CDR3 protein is CASSPRTGWDNEQFF. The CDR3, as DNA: TGTGCCAGCAGCCCTCGGACAGGTTGGGACAATGAGCAGTTCTTC.

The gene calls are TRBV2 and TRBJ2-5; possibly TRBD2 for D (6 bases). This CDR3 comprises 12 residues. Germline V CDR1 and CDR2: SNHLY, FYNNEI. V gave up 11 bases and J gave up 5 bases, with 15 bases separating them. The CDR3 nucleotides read TGTGCCGGAGGGTCAGCCAGGGAGACCCAGTACTTC. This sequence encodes CAGGSARETQYF.

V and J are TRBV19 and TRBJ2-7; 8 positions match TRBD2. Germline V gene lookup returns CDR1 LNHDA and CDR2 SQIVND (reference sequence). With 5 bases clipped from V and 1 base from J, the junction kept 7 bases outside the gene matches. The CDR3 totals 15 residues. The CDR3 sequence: CASSAGGPFSYEQYF. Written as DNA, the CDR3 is TGTGCCAGTAGTGCGGGGGGCCCGTTTTCCTACGAGCAGTACTTC.

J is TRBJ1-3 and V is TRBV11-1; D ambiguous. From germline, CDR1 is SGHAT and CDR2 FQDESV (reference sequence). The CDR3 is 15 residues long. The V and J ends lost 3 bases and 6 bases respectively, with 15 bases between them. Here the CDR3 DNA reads TGTGCCAGCAGCTTTTCCTTCGAGGGATTAAACACCATATATTTT. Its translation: CASSFSFEGLNTIYF.

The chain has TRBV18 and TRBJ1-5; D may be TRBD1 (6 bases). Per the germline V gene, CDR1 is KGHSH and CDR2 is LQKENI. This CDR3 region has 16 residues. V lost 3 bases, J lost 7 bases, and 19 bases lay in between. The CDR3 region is CASSPGGGGTLQPQHF. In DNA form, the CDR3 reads TGTGCCAGCTCACCTGGAGGCGGGGGCACTTTGCAGCCCCAGCATTTT.

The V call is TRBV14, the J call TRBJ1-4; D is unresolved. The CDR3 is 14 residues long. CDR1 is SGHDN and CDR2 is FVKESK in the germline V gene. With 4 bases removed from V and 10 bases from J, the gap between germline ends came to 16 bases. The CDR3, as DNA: TGTGCCAGCAGCCGAGAGGGAGGAAGAGGAAAACTGTTTTTT. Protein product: CASSREGGRGKLFF.

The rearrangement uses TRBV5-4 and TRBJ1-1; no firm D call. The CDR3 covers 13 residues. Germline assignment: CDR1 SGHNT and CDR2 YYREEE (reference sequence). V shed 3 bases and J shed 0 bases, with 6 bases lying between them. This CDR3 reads CASSSRLNTEAFF. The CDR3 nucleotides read TGTGCCAGCAGCTCTAGATTGAACACTGAAGCTTTCTTT.

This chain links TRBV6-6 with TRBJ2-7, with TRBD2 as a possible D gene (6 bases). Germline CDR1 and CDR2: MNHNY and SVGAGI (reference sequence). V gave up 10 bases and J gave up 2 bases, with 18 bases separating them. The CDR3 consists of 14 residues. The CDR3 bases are TGTGCCACCCGCTCTTGGGACTTCGCCTACGAGCAGTACTTC. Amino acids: CATRSWDFAYEQYF.

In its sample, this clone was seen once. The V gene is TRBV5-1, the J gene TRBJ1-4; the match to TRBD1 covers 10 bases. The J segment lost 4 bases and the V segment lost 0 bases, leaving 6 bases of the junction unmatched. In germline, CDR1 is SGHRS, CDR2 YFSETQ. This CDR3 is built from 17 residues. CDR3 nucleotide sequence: TGCGCCAGCAGCTTGGGACAGGGGGCGATGGGTAATGAAAAACTGTTTTTT. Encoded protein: CASSLGQGAMGNEKLFF.